This entry concerns a single T cell receptor beta chain. Its antigen is not identified. The sample belongs to a study of cytomegalovirus exposure and HLA in healthy donors. Overall study context: Around 89 million unique TCRs from HLA-typed donors made up an early data release.

J gave up 4 bases and V 1 base, and 5 bases lay outside the gene matches. The CDR3 is 15 amino acids. The germline CDR1 and CDR2 sequences are MGHRA and YSYEKL. Study results and caveats: For most subjects, TCR beta sequences were reported to predict HLA-A and HLA-B alleles with accuracy. It was taken for granted in presence/absence analyses that sequencing depth across donors was roughly uniform. Later on, a genetic analysis was performed. It linked a missense variant in DCLRE1C with V- and J-gene trimming of TCR beta.

In the PCR, 60 Vbeta and 13 Jbeta primers were used. The protocol was immunoSEQ multiplex PCR, while the TCRdb copy is restricted to in-frame clones and leaves out a portion. The sample carries about 200,000 clones, approximately 79% recorded once. This TCR derives from a woman aged 25 to 39 in good health and CMV-seropositive. The chain recombines TRBV4-1 with TRBJ2-7, with 9 nucleotides matching TRBD2. Sequenced sample: PBMCs. The CDR3: CASSQVAGGVYEQYF. The DNA of the CDR3 is TGCGCCAGCAGCCAAGTGGCGGGAGGGGTTTACGAGCAGTACTTC.